This T cell receptor (beta chain) was captured by sequencing in a study of blood T cells in healthy people across ages. Turning to the study itself: The capture of about one barcoded beta molecule per two T cells was achieved by template switching.

A sample-barcoded 5' primer and a J-beta primer mix were used in a second PCR of about 7 to 12 cycles. Via MiXCR, TCRdb re-called the 5' RACE reads, giving one row per CDR3 protein. The sample carries about 700,000 distinct CDR3 sequences, roughly 32% recorded once. Caucasian individuals from Russia who were healthy and aged roughly 6 to 100 acted as donors. This clonotype was recorded at least ten times. What it binds is not known. Whole-study findings and limits: Older age coincided with a roughly linear decline in TCR beta diversity per million T cells.

With V trimmed by 4 bases and J by 0 bases, 16 bases remained unmatched. Germline values: CDR1 LGHNA, CDR2 YNFKEQ. This CDR3 contains 20 residues. This clonotype originated in a woman of 80 years or more in good health. The chain uses TRBV4-2 and TRBJ2-3, with TRBD1 identical over 10 bases. What was sequenced was blood. The CDR3 region is CASSLDPKGTGVLSTDTQYF. The CDR3 nucleotides are TGTGCCAGCAGCCTCGACCCCAAAGGGACAGGGGTTCTCAGCACAGATACGCAGTATTTT.